This TCR beta chain was sequenced during a study of technical replicates of blood from a handful of donors. Data came from immunoSEQ multiplex PCR; TCRdb stores just in-frame clones and leaves some out. The sample lists about 84,000 clones, approximately 97% occurring once. Germline V gene sequence: CDR1 LNHDA, CDR2 SQIVND (reference sequence). CDR3 length: 16 amino acids. After removal of 3 bases from V and 6 bases from J, the junction contained 14 bases not matched to a gene. This clonotype was sampled from a human donor in good health. The sequenced material came from T cells isolated from PBMCs. This chain connects TRBV19 to TRBJ2-7; TRBD1 aligns across 7 bases. CDR3 loop: CASSMAPRDSATEQYF. In DNA form, the CDR3 reads TGTGCCAGTAGTATGGCACCCCGGGACAGTGCGACCGAGCAGTACTTC.